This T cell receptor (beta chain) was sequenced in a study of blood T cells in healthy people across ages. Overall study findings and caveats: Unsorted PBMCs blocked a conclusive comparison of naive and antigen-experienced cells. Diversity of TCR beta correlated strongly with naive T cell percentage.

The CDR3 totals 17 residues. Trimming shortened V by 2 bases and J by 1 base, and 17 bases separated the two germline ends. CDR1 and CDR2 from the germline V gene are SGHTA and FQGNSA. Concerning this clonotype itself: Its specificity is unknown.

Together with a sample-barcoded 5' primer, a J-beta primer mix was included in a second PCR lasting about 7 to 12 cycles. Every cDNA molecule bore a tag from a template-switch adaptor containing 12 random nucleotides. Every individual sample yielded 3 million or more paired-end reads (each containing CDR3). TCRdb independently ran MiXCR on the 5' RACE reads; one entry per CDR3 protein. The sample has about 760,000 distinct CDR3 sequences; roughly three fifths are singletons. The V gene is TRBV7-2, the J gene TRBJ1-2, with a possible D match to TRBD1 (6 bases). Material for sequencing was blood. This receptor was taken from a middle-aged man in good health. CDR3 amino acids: CASSLMGGGAYNYGYTF. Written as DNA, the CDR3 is TGTGCCAGCAGCTTAATGGGCGGGGGCGCCTATAACTATGGCTACACCTTC.